Listed here are 20 T cell receptor beta chains from one sample, sequenced in a study of cytomegalovirus exposure and HLA in healthy donors. It was with 60 Vbeta and 13 Jbeta primers that the PCR ran. Sequencing used immunoSEQ multiplex PCR; TCRdb keeps in-frame clones, though not all of them. In the table there are roughly 130,000 clones, 70% to 80% of which are singletons. The sequencing input was PBMCs. The receptors were sampled from an older woman in good health and CMV-seropositive.

The chain is built from TRBV5-6 and TRBJ2-5; 7 bases line up with TRBD1. Germline V gene sequence: CDR1 SGHDT, CDR2 YYEEEE. The CDR3 length is 14 residues. The trim removed 1 base at V and 4 bases at J, leaving 4 bases unmatched. CDR3: CASSLQTGAETQYF. For the CDR3, the DNA is TGTGCCAGCAGCTTGCAAACAGGGGCAGAGACCCAGTACTTC.

The chain uses TRBV6-4 and TRBJ1-1, with D unclear. The germline gives CDR1 MRHNA, CDR2 SNTAGT. CDR3 length: 14 residues. Trimming shortened V by 0 bases and J by 3 bases, and 8 bases separated the two germline ends. The CDR3 DNA follows: TGTGCCAGCAGTGACTCCCCCGGGGACACTGAAGCTTTCTTT. Its translation is CASSDSPGDTEAFF.

The CDR3 DNA sequence: TGTGCCAGCAGTGAAGGGGACAGGGACTCCTACGAGCAGTACTTC. This encodes CASSEGDRDSYEQYF. The J gene is TRBJ2-7, the V gene TRBV2, with 9 bases that match TRBD1. V trimming: 1 base; J trimming: 0 bases; junction bases outside the gene matches: 1. CDR3 length: 15 amino acids. Germline loops: CDR1 SNHLY, CDR2 FYNNEI.

The V and J genes are TRBV11-1 and TRBJ2-7; a possible D gene is TRBD1 (5 bases). The length of the CDR3 is 13 residues. The germline gives CDR1 SGHAT, CDR2 FQDESV (reference sequence). The ends were cut back, 0 bases at V and 5 bases at J, with 8 bases in the middle. For the CDR3, the DNA is TGTGCCAGCAGCTTAGCGGGGCTGCACGAGCAGTACTTC. As protein: CASSLAGLHEQYF.

The CDR3 protein is CASSMGQALEQYF. CDR3 nucleotide sequence: TGCGCCAGCAGCATGGGACAGGCCCTCGAGCAGTACTTC. The rearrangement links TRBV5-1 to TRBJ2-7, with TRBD1 matching over 8 bases. J lost 6 bases, V lost 4 bases, and 6 bases had no gene match. The CDR3 contains 13 residues. CDR1 is SGHRS, CDR2 YFSETQ, per germline.

The chain uses TRBV10-1 and TRBJ1-5, with TRBD1 matching 8 bases. V lost 4 bases, J lost 1 base, and 3 bases stayed unmatched. The CDR3 extends over 15 amino acids. The germline V gene has CDR1 WNHNN and CDR2 SYGVQD (reference sequence). CDR3 coding DNA: TGCGCCAGCAGTGCGACAGGGGACAGCAATCAGCCCCAGCATTTT. Translated: CASSATGDSNQPQHF.

The chain links TRBV10-1 to TRBJ2-2; D is uncertain. CDR3 size: 12 residues. Germline-derived CDR1 and CDR2 are WNHNN and SYGVQD (reference sequence). V was trimmed by 6 bases and J by 6 bases, leaving 8 bases between them. CDR3 in DNA: TGCGCCAGCAGCTATATCCCCGGGGAGCTGTTTTTT. Translated: CASSYIPGELFF.

This clone showed up just a few times. The chain uses TRBV18 and TRBJ1-3; possibly TRBD1 for D (6 bases). Trimming cost V 3 bases and J 8 bases, with 14 bases left between them. CDR1 KGHSH and CDR2 LQKENI come from the germline V gene. This CDR3 contains 14 residues. The CDR3 here is CASSPRGRDDTIYF. The CDR3 nucleotides are TGTGCCAGCTCACCCAGGGGCAGGGACGACACCATATATTTT.

The CDR3 protein is CASSLWDRDGYTF. Here the CDR3 DNA reads TGTGCCAGCAGTCTCTGGGACAGGGATGGCTACACCTTC. J is TRBJ1-2 and V is TRBV25-1, with 9 bases fitting TRBD1. V shed 5 bases and J 6 bases; nucleotides not matched to a gene: 4. The CDR3 contains 13 residues. Germline CDR1 MGHDK, CDR2 SYGVNS.

The J gene is TRBJ1-1, the V gene TRBV19; D may be TRBD1 (5 bases). In germline, CDR1 is LNHDA, CDR2 SQIVND (reference sequence). V dropped 6 bases and J dropped 0 bases, with 14 bases sitting between them. CDR3 length equals 15 residues. CDR3 protein: CASSLTPGMNTEAFF. DNA of the CDR3: TGTGCCAGTAGCCTTACCCCAGGGATGAACACTGAAGCTTTCTTT.

CDR3 nucleotide sequence: TGTGCCAGCAGCTTAGGGGGAGGGCTATACGAGCAGTACTTC. It codes for CASSLGGGLYEQYF. V gene TRBV7-2 combines with J gene TRBJ2-7, with TRBD2 matching over 7 bases. The germline V gene encodes CDR1 SGHTA and CDR2 FQGNSA. J gave up 4 bases and V 1 base, and 4 bases lay outside the gene matches. The CDR3 length is 14 residues.

DNA for the CDR3: TGTGCCAGCAGCCTGGGCCAGAACACTGAAGCTTTCTTT. Encoded protein: CASSLGQNTEAFF. The chain has TRBV7-3 and TRBJ1-1, with D uncertain. The CDR3 totals 13 residues. V was cut by 5 bases and J by 1 base, with 8 bases left in between. From germline, CDR1 is SGHTA and CDR2 FQGTGA.

This clone turned up a few times. This chain joins TRBV15 and TRBJ1-1; 7 bases align to TRBD1. Losses at the gene ends were 5 bases for V and 1 base for J; bases not matched to a gene: 7. The germline CDR1 and CDR2 sequences are LNHNV and YYDKDF (reference sequence). This CDR3 spans 15 amino acids. DNA for the CDR3: TGTGCCACCAGCGCCAGGGACAGCCGGAACACTGAAGCTTTCTTT. Translation: CATSARDSRNTEAFF.

This rearrangement joins TRBV4-1 to TRBJ2-6; D unresolved. Germline CDR1 and CDR2: MGHRA and YSYEKL. Trimming removed 4 bases from V and 3 bases from J, with 19 bases in between. The CDR3 runs to 18 residues. The CDR3 reads CASSLLGSKVYGANVLTF. The CDR3, as DNA: TGCGCCAGCAGCCTCTTGGGCTCGAAGGTTTATGGGGCCAACGTCCTGACTTTC.

This clone was seen only a few times. This chain uses TRBV11-2 with TRBJ2-7; 13 bases match TRBD2. This CDR3 has 15 amino acids. Germline V gives CDR1 SGHAT, CDR2 FQNNGV. The trim removed 4 bases at V and 6 bases at J, leaving 6 bases unmatched. The DNA for the CDR3 is TGTGCCAGCAGCTCACGACTAGCGGGGGGCTCCGAGCAGTACTTC. Its protein is CASSSRLAGGSEQYF.

The gene calls are TRBV7-9 and TRBJ1-2, with a possible D match to TRBD1 (6 bases). This CDR3 contains 15 residues. With 5 bases removed from V and 1 base from J, the gap between germline ends came to 14 bases. Per germline, CDR1 SEHNR and CDR2 FQNEAQ (reference sequence). The CDR3 DNA sequence: TGTGCCAGCAGCACCCGGACAGTTGATAACTATGGCTACACCTTC. Residues: CASSTRTVDNYGYTF.

This clone was counted a single time. The chain recombines TRBV7-2 with TRBJ1-5; no definite D call. V lost 6 bases, J lost 0 bases, and 9 bases lay in between. This CDR3 is built from 14 residues. Per germline, CDR1 SGHTA and CDR2 FQGNSA. CDR3 in DNA: TGTGCCAGCAGATCGCGGTATAGCAATCAGCCCCAGCATTTT. It yields the protein CASRSRYSNQPQHF. The full variable domain, rest sourced from reference TRBV7-2 and TRBJ1-5, is GAGVSQSPSNKVTEKGKDVELRCDPISGHTALYWYRQSLGQGLEFLIYFQGNSAPDKSGLPSDRFSAERTGGSVSTLTIQRTQQEDSAVYLCASRSRYSNQPQHFGDGTRLSIL.

The chain carries TRBV2 and TRBJ1-2; D remains unclear. The CDR3 loop spans 13 amino acids. Germline CDR1 SNHLY, CDR2 FYNNEI. Trimming took 4 bases from V and 7 from J, leaving 13 bases between them. DNA of the CDR3: TGTGCCAGCAGTGTTATTTATCCGTCTGGCTACACCTTC. It yields the protein CASSVIYPSGYTF.

This clone was seen more than once but under ten times. V gene TRBV10-3 combines with J gene TRBJ1-1; a possible D gene is TRBD1 (5 bases). The CDR3 consists of 13 residues. V gave up 7 bases and J gave up 4 bases, with 13 bases separating them. The germline V gene encodes CDR1 ENHRY and CDR2 SYGVKD. CDR3 loop: CAITLGAGTEAFF. The CDR3 DNA follows: TGTGCCATCACTCTTGGGGCTGGCACTGAAGCTTTCTTT.

This clone was seen just once. The chain uses TRBV11-2 and TRBJ1-2, with D possibly being TRBD1 (5 bases). Germline values: CDR1 SGHAT, CDR2 FQNNGV. The CDR3 is 13 residues long. V lost 4 bases, J lost 2 bases, and 8 bases lay in between. The CDR3 is CASSYGGNYGYTF. The CDR3 DNA reads TGTGCCAGCAGCTACGGGGGAAACTATGGCTACACCTTC.